This T cell receptor (beta chain) was obtained from a study of blood T cell repertoires in COVID-19 (dated by TCRdb to between 2020 and 2021). Broadly, across the study: Samples covering the acute and convalescent phases of COVID-19 were provided by collaborators in the United States, Italy and Spain. The samples were drawn from the first 160 participants of the ongoing ImmuneRACE study and from some 1,300 subjects provided by 6 global collaborators. The material from the prospective study consisted of cDNA or gDNA derived from T cells, B-cell-depleted T cells, or PBMCs. A freely available public database, intended as a resource for researchers studying the immune response to SARS-CoV-2, is where the repertoires were released. The sample metadata nearly always contained a de-identified subject ID, COVID-19 status, age in years and sex. The dataset comprised deeply sampled blood TCRbeta repertoires from subjects exposed to, actively infected with, or recovered from COVID-19. Where available, HLA class I and class II types were obtained from metadata supplied by the sample provider rather than from assay-based typing.

TCRbeta CDR3 regions were amplified from genomic DNA by means of the immunoSEQ Assay, a bias-controlled multiplex PCR. From the authors' description of their analysis: The number of nucleated cells in each sample was estimated by amplification of reference gene primers within the assay. To quantify the absolute abundance of each unique TCRbeta CDR3 rearrangement, sequence reads were collapsed and filtered. For each sample, productive Simpson clonality was calculated by taking the square root of Simpson's diversity index across productive rearrangements. This is the immuneACCESS table as TCRdb keeps it, with only in-frame sequences that have V and J called. A part of the clones is gone; compared with another copy, unresolved V genes explain less than half, and the rest is unexplained. V and J calls and clone size are as listed in that table; D and trimming were resolved from the DNA. For this sample the table gives approximately 140,000 clones, of which 65% to 90% were detected only once. Clones ranked in the top ten supply less than 3.5% of the sample.

Each collaborating institution followed its own protocols to collect whole blood in K2EDTA tubes. For TCRbeta analysis, collaborators shipped samples as frozen whole blood, isolated PBMCs, or DNA extracted from either of those sample types. Comments on this clone: Its cognate antigen has yet to be identified. No base quality values were provided; no much bigger clone lies one nucleotide off.

The CDR3 has 13 amino acids, counting the end cysteine and phenylalanine. Kept here is only the CDR3 DNA, which spans 39 bases and is read in frame from base 1. For CDR1 and CDR2, the germline V gene lists SQVTM and ANQGSEA. V sheds 4 bases and J sheds 3 bases, leaving 12 bases between their ends. Results and caveats for the whole study, not just this receptor: Clinical and demographic metadata were provided uncurated, with the amount varying by source and participant.

The receptor comes from a man aged 65 to 79 with acute or convalescent COVID-19. The sequenced sample was peripheral blood. The chain joins TRBV29-1 to TRBJ1-1; no D gene call is confident. In nucleotides, the sequence is TGCAGCGTTGCCCTCTCACGGGACACTGAAGCTTTCTTT. Translated, this gives CSVALSRDTEAFF.